This TCR beta chain was observed in a study of identical twins. Notes on the study in general: Models predicted less out-of-frame TCR alpha sharing in monozygotic twins than was found. Fewer insertions marked abundant cord blood beta clonotypes; young adult naive trended weakly, memory not at all. Beta out-of-frame sequences showed weaker excess sharing between twins.

A few counts support this clonotype. Its cognate antigen is unknown. The V and J ends lost 3 bases and 3 bases respectively, with 15 bases between them. The CDR3 extends over 15 amino acids. The germline gives CDR1 LGHDT, CDR2 YNNKEL (reference sequence). cDNA carried unique molecular identifiers, and a universal primer site was added by template switching. TCRdb re-analysed the 5' RACE reads in MiXCR, keeping a single row per CDR3 protein. The table records just under 550,000 distinct CDR3 sequences, around 15% of them present only once. This sample was shared with a second study, whose subject was yellow fever vaccine responses in identical twins.

This sequence was found in a woman in her late teens or twenties in good health. The V and J genes are TRBV3-1 and TRBJ2-7; no firm D call. Sequencing used CD4+ T cells sorted from blood. In DNA form, the CDR3 reads TGTGCCAGCAGCCATCTCACGGTAGCCGTCTACGAGCAGTACTTC. It translates to CASSHLTVAVYEQYF.